The rows below give T cell receptor beta chains drawn from one sample of a study of PD-1 blockade in mismatch repair-deficient tumors. Using immunoSEQ multiplex PCR, the repertoire was profiled, and TCRdb retains in-frame clones only, with some absent. The sample holds roughly 80,000 clones; 81% are singletons and the top ten take about 2.4%. Specimen: peripheral blood, collected 12 weeks after starting pembrolizumab. Every receptor here comes from an adult with mismatch repair-deficient cancer. The CDR3 runs from the conserved cysteine through the conserved F or W. Fields, in order: J gene, clone size, V gene, D gene, CDR3 DNA, CDR3 protein. The D gene is left open where the match is weak. Clone size, where shown, is once, few, many, or a class for clones that have expanded.

TRBJ2-2,once,TRBV5-6,-,TGTGCCAGCAGCAGAACAGCCACCGGGGAGCTGTTTTTT,CASSRTATGELFF
TRBJ1-5,-,TRBV5-4,TRBD1,TGTGCCAGCAGCCGGACAGGGGATGGCAATCAGCCCCAGCATTTT,CASSRTGDGNQPQHF
TRBJ1-5,-,TRBV6-5,-,TGTGCCGCCTCCGACAGGCGGGAGCAGCCCCAGCATTTT,CAASDRREQPQHF
TRBJ1-1,-,TRBV27,-,TGTGCCAGCAGTTGGGAGGGGGGAATCACTGAAGCTTTCTTT,CASSWEGGITEAFF
TRBJ2-7,few,TRBV14,TRBD2,TGTGCCAGCAGCCAAGTAGCGGGGTCCTCCTACGAGCAGTACTTC,CASSQVAGSSYEQYF
TRBJ1-1,-,TRBV5-8,-,TGTGCCAGCCGGGGGCGGGGTTCCCCTGAAGCTTTCTTT,CASRGRGSPEAFF
TRBJ2-1,-,TRBV5-4,-,TGTGCCAGCAGCTCCTCCCGGATCGGTAGCCGCAATGAGCAGTTCTTC,CASSSSRIGSRNEQFF
TRBJ2-7,-,TRBV15,TRBD1,TGTGCCACCAGCAGAGATCCCCGGGACAGGCACTACGAGCAGTACTTC,CATSRDPRDRHYEQYF
TRBJ2-7,-,TRBV7-9,-,TGTGCCAGCGGTTTGTGGCATACCTACGAGCAGTACTTC,CASGLWHTYEQYF
TRBJ2-2,-,TRBV13,TRBD2,TGTGCCAGCAGCCCACGGGGGACTAGCGTCTCCGGGGAGCTGTTTTTT,CASSPRGTSVSGELFF
TRBJ1-1,few,TRBV6-6,-,TGTGCCAGCAGTTCCAACACTTACACTGAAGCTTTCTTT,CASSSNTYTEAFF
TRBJ1-2,-,TRBV19,TRBD1,TGTGCCAGTAGTCCCGGGACAGAAGCTAACTATGGCTACACCTTC,CASSPGTEANYGYTF
TRBJ1-4,-,TRBV19,-,TGTGCCAGTAGTATTTATGGGACGGGTGAAAAACTGTTTTTT,CASSIYGTGEKLFF
TRBJ2-1,-,TRBV12-5,-,TGTGCTAGTGGTTTGTCACTAGGGGACAATGAGCAGTTCTTC,CASGLSLGDNEQFF
TRBJ2-2,-,TRBV18,-,TGTGCCAGCTCACCAAACGCAGGGGAGGTTGCCGGGGAGCTGTTTTTT,CASSPNAGEVAGELFF
TRBJ1-5,-,TRBV12-5,-,TGTGCTAGTGGTTCCCTGGGACCAACTTTTTTCAATCAGCCCCAGCATTTT,CASGSLGPTFFNQPQHF
TRBJ2-7,few,TRBV7-8,-,TGTGCCAGCAGCGACCGGAGGTTCACCTCTTACGAGCAGTACTTC,CASSDRRFTSYEQYF
TRBJ2-2,once,TRBV12-5,-,TGTGCTAGTGGTTTGGGAGGCAAGAACACCGGGGAGCTGTTTTTT,CASGLGGKNTGELFF
TRBJ2-5,-,TRBV18,-,TGTGCCAGCTCACCAGGGAGCGACGAGACCCAGTACTTC,CASSPGSDETQYF
TRBJ2-7,once,TRBV19,TRBD2,TGTGCCAGTATTGGGGTAAGCGGGGCCTCCTACGAGCAGTACTTC,CASIGVSGASYEQYF
TRBJ1-2,-,TRBV28,-,TGTGCCAGCAGAGGGCAGGGCGGTTCTAACTATGGCTACACCTTC,CASRGQGGSNYGYTF
TRBJ2-1,-,TRBV19,TRBD2,TGTGCCAGTAGTTTCGGACTAGCGGGAGGAAATGAGCAGTTCTTC,CASSFGLAGGNEQFF
TRBJ2-7,-,TRBV27,TRBD2,TGTGCCAGCAGCGCCGGGAGGGATTACGAGCAGTACTTC,CASSAGRDYEQYF
TRBJ2-1,-,TRBV7-3,-,TGTGCCAGCAGCACCGGACCAAACAATGAGCAGTTCTTC,CASSTGPNNEQFF
TRBJ2-7,-,TRBV14,-,TGTGCCAGCAGCCTCGGGAGCGGGCCTTACTACGAGCAGTACTTC,CASSLGSGPYYEQYF
TRBJ2-5,-,TRBV7-7,TRBD2,TGTGCTAGCAGCTTAGCGGGGGGCCAGGAGACCCAGTACTTC,CASSLAGGQETQYF
TRBJ1-1,-,TRBV5-5,TRBD1,TGTGCCAGCAGCCGTGGACAGGAGAACACTGAAGCTTTCTTT,CASSRGQENTEAFF
TRBJ2-2,-,TRBV7-3,-,TGTGCCAGCAGCACTGACAGGCTGAACACCGGGGAGCTGTTTTTT,CASSTDRLNTGELFF
TRBJ1-1,-,TRBV7-2,-,TGTGCCAGCAGCCCTGTTAGGGGCACTGAAGCTTTCTTT,CASSPVRGTEAFF
TRBJ2-7,-,TRBV5-1,TRBD2,TGCGCCAGCAGCTTGGATGGTAGCGGGATCTACGAGCAGTACTTC,CASSLDGSGIYEQYF
TRBJ2-7,-,TRBV5-6,TRBD2,TGTGCCAGCAGCGGCGGGACTAGCGGGGACTTAAGCTCCTACGAGCAGTACTTC,CASSGGTSGDLSSYEQYF
TRBJ2-2,-,TRBV7-9,TRBD1,TGTGCCTTACCTTTTGAACCGGGACAGGGGGCCGCGAACACCGGGGAGCTGTTTTTT,CALPFEPGQGAANTGELFF
TRBJ2-7,-,TRBV11-2,-,TGTGCCAGCAGCGTCTCCTACGAGCAGTACTTC,CASSVSYEQYF
TRBJ2-7,-,TRBV7-9,-,TGTGCCAGCAGCTTAGCCTTCGGCCGTCGGCCAAGCTCCTACGAGCAGTACTTC,CASSLAFGRRPSSYEQYF
TRBJ1-2,-,TRBV6-4,-,TGTGCCAGCAGTGAAGGGGGGACACGTCAATTATATGGCTACACCTTC,CASSEGGTRQLYGYTF
TRBJ1-1,-,TRBV4-3,-,TGCGCCAGCAGCCAAGATGGGGCAGATCACACTGAAGCTTTCTTT,CASSQDGADHTEAFF
TRBJ1-3,-,TRBV5-1,-,TGCGCCAGCAGCCCGGACAGCCGCTCTGGAAACACCATATATTTT,CASSPDSRSGNTIYF
TRBJ2-1,-,TRBV7-9,TRBD1,TGTGCCAGCAGCTTCCGGGACAGGGGCGGGAATGAGCAGTTCTTC,CASSFRDRGGNEQFF
TRBJ1-4,-,TRBV6-6,-,TGTGCCAGCACCATAGCCTGGGGGGATAATGAAAAACTGTTTTTT,CASTIAWGDNEKLFF
TRBJ2-2,-,TRBV12-5,-,TGTGCTAGTGGTTTGGGCCGGAAGATAAGCCGGACAGAGAACACCGGGGAGCTGTTTTTT,CASGLGRKISRTENTGELFF